Shown below are 23 T cell receptor beta chains from a single sample sequenced in a study of identical twins. TCRdb called the 5' RACE reads again in MiXCR, with one record for every CDR3 protein. The data show 500,000 or so distinct CDR3 sequences, roughly a fifth seen once. A further study also used this sample, focusing on T cells expressing NK-cell markers.

Specimen: CD4+ T cells sorted from blood. The receptors were sampled from a young woman in good health.

In this sample, this clonotype turned up a few times. The chain recombines TRBV15 with TRBJ2-3, with D perhaps being TRBD1 or TRBD2 (6 bases each). Germline-derived CDR1 and CDR2 are LNHNV and YYDKDF (reference sequence). V was clipped by 0 bases and J by 3 bases, with 13 bases between them. The CDR3 extends over 16 amino acids. The CDR3 loop reads CATSRDNGGGTDTQYF. CDR3 sequence (DNA): TGTGCCACCAGCAGAGATAACGGAGGGGGGACAGATACGCAGTATTTT.

This sequence joins TRBV7-2 and TRBJ2-3; D is perhaps TRBD1 (6 bases). The germline gives CDR1 SGHTA, CDR2 FQGNSA. The CDR3 totals 12 residues. The V and J ends lost 8 bases and 4 bases respectively, with 10 bases between them. The CDR3 sequence: CASRGGSDTQYF. CDR3 DNA sequence: TGTGCCAGCCGAGGGGGTTCAGATACGCAGTATTTT.

The count of this clonotype is one. J is TRBJ2-6 and V is TRBV4-2; D is possibly TRBD2 (6 bases). The CDR3 spans 20 residues. The germline V gene has CDR1 LGHNA and CDR2 YNFKEQ. The V gene lost 0 bases and the J gene lost 0 bases, with 18 bases spanning the gap. DNA of the CDR3: TGTGCCAGCAGCCAAGAAATTTTGGTGGGAGGTTTCTCTGGGGCCAACGTCCTGACTTTC. Its translation is CASSQEILVGGFSGANVLTF.

This clonotype was detected a few times. The chain uses TRBV7-6 and TRBJ1-2; 9 bases are a match to TRBD1. Germline CDR1 reads SGHVS; CDR2 reads FNYEAQ. The J segment lost 8 bases and the V segment lost 0 bases, leaving 4 bases of the junction unmatched. The CDR3 runs 14 residues. CDR3 sequence: CASSLATGGGGYTF. CDR3 nucleotide sequence: TGTGCCAGCAGCTTAGCCACAGGGGGCGGAGGCTACACCTTC.

The CDR3 is CASSPDRVGTQYF. The CDR3 nucleotides read TGCGCCAGCAGCCCGGACAGGGTGGGGACGCAGTATTTT. This chain joins TRBV5-1 and TRBJ2-3, with TRBD1 identical over 8 bases. This CDR3 has 13 amino acids. The germline V gene has CDR1 SGHRS and CDR2 YFSETQ. V was pared by 4 bases and J by 9 bases, with 7 bases of the junction left unmatched.

The chain couples TRBV4-3 to TRBJ1-1; weak D call: TRBD1 (5 bases). This CDR3 has 15 residues. Trimming cost V 0 bases and J 6 bases, with 14 bases left between them. Germline V lookup: CDR1 LGHNA, CDR2 YSLEER. This CDR3 is CASSQDVGGGAEAFF. The CDR3 DNA is TGCGCCAGCAGCCAAGATGTCGGGGGAGGGGCTGAAGCTTTCTTT.

This clonotype appeared a few times. The V call is TRBV30, the J call TRBJ2-7; possibly TRBD2 for D (6 bases). The CDR3 runs 14 residues. Germline V lookup: CDR1 GTSNPN, CDR2 SVGIG (reference sequence). V lost 0 bases, J lost 3 bases, and 12 bases lay in between. The chain's CDR3 is CAWSVMGLVYEQYF. Here the CDR3 DNA reads TGTGCCTGGAGTGTAATGGGACTGGTCTACGAGCAGTACTTC.

The chain joins TRBV6-4 to TRBJ2-5; 8 bases match TRBD2. In germline, CDR1 is MRHNA, CDR2 SNTAGT. The CDR3 contains 17 residues. V lost 0 bases to trimming and J lost 6 bases; unmatched junction nucleotides: 12. CDR3 sequence reads: CASSDSRKRESVKTQYF. As DNA, the CDR3 is TGTGCCAGCAGTGACTCGAGAAAGCGGGAGTCGGTAAAGACCCAGTACTTC.

The chain combines TRBV29-1 with TRBJ2-1; D is possibly TRBD1 (5 bases). Germline lookup yields CDR1 SQVTM and CDR2 ANQGSEA. V was trimmed by 4 bases and J by 9 bases, leaving 7 bases between them. The CDR3 is made up of 10 amino acids. The CDR3 here is CSVGQLEQFF. CDR3 coding DNA: TGCAGCGTTGGACAGCTTGAGCAGTTCTTC.

The V gene is TRBV5-1, the J gene TRBJ2-3; the D gene could be TRBD1 or TRBD2 (7 bases each). V shed 2 bases and J shed 6 bases, with 13 bases lying between them. There are 14 residues in the CDR3. CDR1 is SGHRS and CDR2 is YFSETQ in the germline V gene. The CDR3 spells CASSLTGEGDTQYF. The CDR3 DNA sequence: TGCGCCAGCAGCTTAACAGGGGAGGGGGATACGCAGTATTTT.

This chain joins TRBV7-9 and TRBJ2-7; 9 positions agree with TRBD2. J was trimmed by 3 bases and V by 4 bases; bases with no gene match: 10. CDR1 and CDR2 (germline): SEHNR, FQNEAQ (reference sequence). CDR3 length: 16 residues. The CDR3 here is CASSSPAGGGVYEQYF. The CDR3 DNA reads as TGTGCCAGCAGCTCTCCCGCGGGCGGGGGGGTCTACGAGCAGTACTTC.

The J gene is TRBJ1-2, the V gene TRBV7-9; D not certain. From germline, CDR1 is SEHNR and CDR2 FQNEAQ (reference sequence). V gave up 1 base and J gave up 6 bases, with 3 bases separating them. CDR3 length equals 11 residues. Here the CDR3 reads CASSLVDGYTF. The CDR3 DNA reads TGTGCCAGCAGCTTAGTCGATGGCTACACCTTC.

This clonotype was observed many times. The CDR3 nucleotides read TGTGCCAGCAGCTTCGGGACTAGCGAGTACAATGAGCAGTTCTTC. This encodes CASSFGTSEYNEQFF. The chain employs TRBV12-3 or TRBV12-4 and TRBJ2-1, with 10 nucleotides matching TRBD2. The CDR3 length is 15 residues. Germline trimming cut 6 bases from V and 4 bases from J; bases unmatched to any gene: 6.

This clonotype turned up a few times. In this CDR3 the conserved last residue, phenylalanine or tryptophan, is missing, so a read error is likely. This chain links TRBV12-3 or TRBV12-4 with TRBJ1-2, with TRBD1 matching 8 bases. Trimming at V came to 3 bases and at J to 4 bases, leaving 4 bases not matched to a gene. CDR3 length: 14 amino acids. The CDR3 here is CASSFGTGTYGYTL. For the CDR3, the DNA is TGTGCCAGCAGTTTCGGGACAGGTACCTATGGCTACACCCTC.

This clonotype was seen many times. The chain combines TRBV20-1 with TRBJ2-3; D unclear. The germline gives CDR1 DFQATT, CDR2 SNEGSKA (reference sequence). The ends were cut back, 3 bases at V and 8 bases at J, with 15 bases in the middle. The CDR3 has 13 amino acids. CDR3 sequence: CSASSIDLVTQYF. The DNA of the CDR3 is TGCAGTGCTAGCAGTATCGACCTTGTTACGCAGTATTTT.

This clonotype was counted a few times. The chain combines TRBV2 with TRBJ2-7; 15 bases agree with TRBD2. After removal of 4 bases from V and 7 bases from J, the junction contained 8 bases not matched to a gene. This CDR3 has 16 amino acids. From germline, CDR1 is SNHLY and CDR2 FYNNEI. The CDR3 loop is CASSAAGGLAGGEQYF. The DNA for the CDR3 is TGTGCCAGCAGTGCAGCGGGGGGACTAGCGGGGGGTGAGCAGTACTTC. Variable domain in full (rest from reference TRBV2 and TRBJ2-7): EPEVTQTPSHQVTQMGQEVILRCVPISNHLYFYWYRQILGQKVEFLVSFYNNEISEKSEIFDDQFSVERPDGSNFTLKIRSTKLEDSAMYFCASSAAGGLAGGEQYFGPGTRLTVT.

This clonotype occurred a few times. The CDR3 DNA reads as TGCGCCAGCAGTGCGAAGGGACTAGCGGGCGTCTACAATGAGCAGTTCTTC. This sequence encodes CASSAKGLAGVYNEQFF. The chain recombines TRBV10-1 with TRBJ2-1, with 12 bases matching TRBD2. The V gene end was trimmed by 4 bases and the J gene end by 3 bases; junction bases not matched to a gene: 7. Germline-derived CDR1 and CDR2 are WNHNN and SYGVQD (reference sequence). This CDR3 has 17 residues.

V and J are TRBV20-1 and TRBJ2-7; 9 bases are shared with TRBD2. The CDR3 length is 18 residues. V lost 2 bases, J lost 3 bases, and 17 bases stayed unmatched. Germline V gene lookup returns CDR1 DFQATT and CDR2 SNEGSKA (reference sequence). The CDR3 DNA sequence: TGCAGTGCTAGACGCACGAGGATTGGGCGGGAGGGCCTCTACGAGCAGTACTTC. This encodes CSARRTRIGREGLYEQYF.

The CDR3 spells CSASKAQGVGAFF. CDR3 DNA: TGCAGTGCTAGTAAGGCGCAAGGGGTTGGAGCTTTCTTT. V usage is TRBV20-1 and J usage is TRBJ1-1; D perhaps matches TRBD1 (5 bases). There are 13 residues in the CDR3. CDR1 is DFQATT, CDR2 SNEGSKA, per germline (reference sequence). V lost 3 bases to trimming and J lost 10 bases, with 18 bases between them.

This clonotype came up a few times. The genes are TRBV7-9 and TRBJ1-6; D gene uncertain. Germline-derived CDR1 and CDR2 are SEHNR and FQNEAQ (reference sequence). The CDR3 is 11 amino acids. Trimming shortened V by 4 bases and J by 14 bases, and 9 bases separated the two germline ends. Written as DNA, the CDR3 is TGTGCCAGCAGCTCGAGGGATTCCCTCCACTTT. It specifies CASSSRDSLHF. The complete variable domain, with remaining parts taken from reference TRBV7-9 and TRBJ1-6, reads DTGVSQNPRHKITKRGQNVTFRCDPISEHNRLYWYRQTLGQGPEFLTYFQNEAQLEKSRLLSDRFSAERPKGSFSTLEIQRTEQGDSAMYLCASSSRDSLHFGNGTRLTVT.

This clonotype was observed many times. V and J are TRBV5-1 and TRBJ2-7; 7 bases align to TRBD2. The germline gives CDR1 SGHRS, CDR2 YFSETQ. The ends lost 4 bases at V and 6 bases at J; junction bases unmatched: 7. The CDR3 sequence is 13 residues long. The CDR3 DNA reads as TGCGCCAGCAGCATTGAGAGCGGGACCGAGCAGTACTTC. This sequence encodes CASSIESGTEQYF.

The chain uses TRBV29-1 and TRBJ1-2; D unclear. The CDR3 is 12 residues long. CDR1 is SQVTM and CDR2 is ANQGSEA in the germline V gene. The CDR3 here is CNVVTPGYGYTF. The DNA of the CDR3 is TGCAACGTGGTCACCCCGGGGTATGGCTACACCTTC.

This chain links TRBV5-4 with TRBJ2-3; 9 bases are a match to TRBD1. The CDR3 is made up of 15 amino acids. The germline V gene has CDR1 SGHNT and CDR2 YYREEE (reference sequence). The V segment lost 2 bases and the J segment 8 bases; nucleotides outside the gene matches: 9. CDR3 sequence: CASSFRDRAAGTQYF. The CDR3 bases are TGTGCCAGCAGCTTCCGGGACAGGGCGGCAGGTACGCAGTATTTT.